This passage covers 5 T cell receptor beta chains from one sample sequenced in a study of spatial heterogeneity in lung cancer. One entry per CDR3 protein results from TCRdb running MiXCR on the 5' RACE reads. Among about 43,000 distinct CDR3 sequences listed, around 21% were seen once. Time point reported: blood at routine non-recurrence follow-up after resection. The source was PBMCs, collected at follow-up. These receptors all come from a female donor with early-stage non-small cell lung cancer.

The chain links TRBV5-6 to TRBJ2-5, with D perhaps matching TRBD1 or TRBD2 (7 bases each). Looked up from germline, CDR1 is SGHDT and CDR2 is YYEEEE. V gave up 4 bases and J gave up 5 bases, with 12 bases separating them. The CDR3 consists of 13 residues. CDR3 in DNA: TGTGCCAGCAGCACCAGGGGGGGTGAGACCCAGTACTTC. Translating gives CASSTRGGETQYF.

This clonotype was seen repeatedly, ten times or more. This sequence joins TRBV7-6 and TRBJ2-5, with TRBD2 as a possible D gene (5 bases). This CDR3 comprises 13 residues. Germline V gives CDR1 SGHVS, CDR2 FNYEAQ. The V end was cut by 8 bases, the J end by 3 bases, with 13 bases between. CDR3 nucleotide sequence: TGTGCCAGCCAGCGGAGGAGTGAAGAGACCCAGTACTTC. Protein product: CASQRRSEETQYF. Full variable domain (remainder filled in from reference TRBV7-6 and TRBJ2-5): GAGVSQSPRYKVTKRGQDVALRCDPISGHVSLYWYRQALGQGPEFLTYFNYEAQQDKSGLPNDRFSAERPEGSISTLTIQRTEQRDSAMYRCASQRRSEETQYFGPGTRLLVL.

The chain recombines TRBV6-5 with TRBJ1-5; D gene unclear. Germline lookup yields CDR1 MNHEY and CDR2 SVGAGI. The CDR3 totals 15 residues. Trimming shortened V by 5 bases and J by 4 bases, and 15 bases separated the two germline ends. The CDR3: CASSAQPNANQPQHF. The CDR3 DNA follows: TGTGCCAGCAGTGCTCAGCCAAACGCGAATCAGCCCCAGCATTTT.

V and J are TRBV19 and TRBJ2-7; 10 nucleotides line up with TRBD2. With V trimmed by 3 bases and J by 2 bases, 4 bases remained unmatched. Germline V gene sequence: CDR1 LNHDA, CDR2 SQIVND (reference sequence). This CDR3 comprises 15 residues. Here the CDR3 reads CASSIRLAGPYEQYF. The CDR3 nucleotides read TGTGCCAGTAGTATCCGACTAGCGGGTCCCTACGAGCAGTACTTC.

A few counts support this clonotype. The V gene is TRBV11-2, the J gene TRBJ1-1, with TRBD1 matching 10 bases. The V gene's germline CDR1 is SGHAT and CDR2 FQNNGV. V lost 4 bases to trimming and J lost 1 base; unmatched junction nucleotides: 6. The CDR3 extends over 16 amino acids. The CDR3 protein is CASSWGQGLGNTEAFF. In DNA form, the CDR3 reads TGTGCCAGCAGCTGGGGACAGGGGCTCGGGAACACTGAAGCTTTCTTT.